These T cell receptor beta chains were read from a single sample in a study of blood T cell repertoires in COVID-19. This table comes from immunoSEQ multiplex PCR, and its TCRdb copy is limited to in-frame clones, with some not included. The sample records 95,000 to 150,000 clones, 79% being singletons. The sample comprised peripheral blood. These receptors all come from a man aged 35-49 years with active or convalescent COVID-19. CDR3s include the opening cysteine and the closing phenylalanine or tryptophan. D genes are given only for firm matches. Clone size is shown for a subset of rows, as once, few, many or a class of expanded clone.

size: NA
V: TRBV24-1
D: NA
J: TRBJ1-5
DNA: TGTGCCACCGGGGGGGCCGGTCAGCCCCAGCATTTT
CDR3: CATGGAGQPQHF

size: NA
V: TRBV19
D: TRBD2
J: TRBJ2-1
DNA: TGTGCCAGTAGACCTCGAGGACTAGCGGGAGTTCGGGATGAGCAGTTCTTC
CDR3: CASRPRGLAGVRDEQFF

size: NA
V: TRBV5-1
D: TRBD1
J: TRBJ1-2
DNA: TGCGCCAGCAGCTCCGGACAGGGGGCTCAATATGGCTACACCTTC
CDR3: CASSSGQGAQYGYTF

size: NA
V: TRBV7-3
D: NA
J: TRBJ2-1
DNA: TGTGCCAGCAGCAAGGACAGAGAGAGTACCTACAATGAGCAGTTCTTC
CDR3: CASSKDRESTYNEQFF

size: NA
V: TRBV4-3
D: TRBD2
J: TRBJ2-1
DNA: TGCGCCAGCAGCCAAGCGTGGGGGGGGGAGCAGTTCTTC
CDR3: CASSQAWGGEQFF

size: NA
V: TRBV7-2
D: TRBD1
J: TRBJ2-7
DNA: TGTGCCAGCAGCCCTCAGACAGGGCTGAGGGACGAGCAGTACTTC
CDR3: CASSPQTGLRDEQYF

size: NA
V: TRBV10-3
D: NA
J: TRBJ2-1
DNA: TGTGCCATCAGTGAGTCAGGTAGTAGCGGTTACTACAATGAGCAGTTCTTC
CDR3: CAISESGSSGYYNEQFF

size: NA
V: TRBV30
D: NA
J: TRBJ1-5
DNA: TGTGCCTGGAGTGTACCGCGGGGTGGAGATAGCAATCAGCCCCAGCATTTT
CDR3: CAWSVPRGGDSNQPQHF

size: NA
V: TRBV30
D: NA
J: TRBJ1-2
DNA: TGTGCCTGGAGTGTAGGGGGGGCCTATGGCTACACCTTC
CDR3: CAWSVGGAYGYTF

size: few
V: TRBV6-2/TRBV6-3
D: NA
J: TRBJ1-1
DNA: TGTGCCAGCAGTATTAGGGGCGAAGCTTTCTTT
CDR3: CASSIRGEAFF

size: NA
V: TRBV10-2
D: NA
J: TRBJ2-7
DNA: TGCGCCAGCTTGGGGCAGGGGAGCTCCTACGAGCAGTACTTC
CDR3: CASLGQGSSYEQYF

size: once
V: TRBV30
D: NA
J: TRBJ1-1
DNA: TGTGCCCTCCGCCCCCAGGGCAGGGATAGGGCTGAAGCTTTCTTT
CDR3: CALRPQGRDRAEAFF

size: NA
V: TRBV9
D: NA
J: TRBJ2-5
DNA: TGTGCCAGCAGCGTAGGGCAGCAAGAGACCCAGTACTTC
CDR3: CASSVGQQETQYF

size: NA
V: TRBV11-2
D: TRBD2
J: TRBJ2-1
DNA: TGTGCCAGCAGCCCGACCGGGACTAGCGAAAATGAGCAGTTCTTC
CDR3: CASSPTGTSENEQFF

size: NA
V: TRBV27
D: NA
J: TRBJ1-1
DNA: TGTGCCAGCTGCAACGTAGGTTCAGGGATAAGGAGTATGAACACTGAAGCTTTCTTT
CDR3: CASCNVGSGIRSMNTEAFF

size: once
V: TRBV9
D: NA
J: TRBJ2-2
DNA: TGTGCCAGCAGCCCGTCTGGAGGTGGCCCCGGGGAGCTGTTTTTT
CDR3: CASSPSGGGPGELFF

size: NA
V: TRBV7-7
D: TRBD2
J: TRBJ2-5
DNA: TGTGCCAGCAGCGAGAGATCCGGGACTAGCGGGGAGACCCAGTACTTC
CDR3: CASSERSGTSGETQYF

size: NA
V: TRBV6-5
D: TRBD1
J: TRBJ1-1
DNA: TGTGCCAGCAGGACAGGGCTGAACACTGAAGCTTTCTTT
CDR3: CASRTGLNTEAFF

size: NA
V: TRBV29-1
D: NA
J: TRBJ1-2
DNA: TGCAGCTCCTTAGGGGGTGAGGTCTATGGCTACACCTTC
CDR3: CSSLGGEVYGYTF

size: once
V: TRBV11-2
D: NA
J: TRBJ1-5
DNA: TGTGCCAGCAGCTTAGACGGGGGTGTAAATCAGCCCCAGCATTTT
CDR3: CASSLDGGVNQPQHF

size: NA
V: TRBV6-2/TRBV6-3
D: TRBD1
J: TRBJ1-6
DNA: TGTGCCAGCAGTTACTTGGGACAGGGAGGCTCACCCCTCCACTTT
CDR3: CASSYLGQGGSPLHF

size: NA
V: TRBV5-1
D: TRBD1
J: TRBJ2-1
DNA: TGCGCCAGCAGCCTGGGGACAGGGGGAGGCAATGAGCAGTTCTTC
CDR3: CASSLGTGGGNEQFF

size: NA
V: TRBV28
D: NA
J: TRBJ1-1
DNA: TGTGCCAGCAGTTCGGGCTCGACAGTCTGGGGGGCTGAAGCTTTCTTT
CDR3: CASSSGSTVWGAEAFF

size: many
V: TRBV6-2/TRBV6-3
D: TRBD1
J: TRBJ2-1
DNA: TGTGCCAGCAGTGACAGGGGCAATGAGCAGTTCTTC
CDR3: CASSDRGNEQFF

size: NA
V: TRBV6-6
D: NA
J: TRBJ2-7
DNA: TGTGCCAGCAGTTACTCGCAGGGTTCCTACGAGCAGTACTTC
CDR3: CASSYSQGSYEQYF

size: NA
V: TRBV5-1
D: NA
J: TRBJ1-6
DNA: TGCGCCAGCAGCTTGTCTAGGCAATTACCCCTCCACTTT
CDR3: CASSLSRQLPLHF

size: NA
V: TRBV18
D: NA
J: TRBJ2-2
DNA: TGTGCCAGCTCCGGTGGCGGAACGAACACCGGGGAGCTGTTTTTT
CDR3: CASSGGGTNTGELFF

size: NA
V: TRBV29-1
D: NA
J: TRBJ1-1
DNA: TGCAGCGTTGAAGAGGTCAGGGGCTCCACTGAAGCTTTCTTT
CDR3: CSVEEVRGSTEAFF

size: NA
V: TRBV4-2
D: NA
J: TRBJ2-1
DNA: TGTGCCAGCAGCCCCGGGCGGGCTGACTACAATGAGCAGTTCTTC
CDR3: CASSPGRADYNEQFF

size: NA
V: TRBV19
D: NA
J: TRBJ2-7
DNA: TGTGCCAGTAGTATTCAGCGCGCGCTTCCCTACGAGCAGTACTTC
CDR3: CASSIQRALPYEQYF

size: once
V: TRBV6-4
D: TRBD2
J: TRBJ2-3
DNA: TGTGCCAGCAGTGAGCGGGGGGGCACAGATACGCAGTATTTT
CDR3: CASSERGGTDTQYF

size: once
V: TRBV27
D: TRBD1
J: TRBJ1-2
DNA: TGTGCCAGCTCCTACGGGACAGGGGAAGGCTACACCTTC
CDR3: CASSYGTGEGYTF

size: NA
V: TRBV7-2
D: TRBD1
J: TRBJ2-7
DNA: TGTGCCAGCAGCCCCGGACAGGGGCAAACCTACGAGCAGTACTTC
CDR3: CASSPGQGQTYEQYF

size: NA
V: TRBV6-5
D: NA
J: TRBJ1-1
DNA: TGTGCCAGCAGAACCCCAGGGGCCGGATCCACTGAAGCTTTCTTT
CDR3: CASRTPGAGSTEAFF

size: once
V: TRBV7-2
D: NA
J: TRBJ1-2
DNA: TGTGCCAGCAGCTTCTATAACCCAGATGCCAGGGGTGGCTACACCTTC
CDR3: CASSFYNPDARGGYTF

size: NA
V: TRBV5-6
D: TRBD1
J: TRBJ2-2
DNA: TGTGCCAGCAGCTTGGGACAGGGGAGCACCGGGGAGCTGTTTTTT
CDR3: CASSLGQGSTGELFF

size: NA
V: TRBV4-2
D: TRBD2
J: TRBJ2-7
DNA: TGTGCCAGCAGCCAAACCGGGACTAGCGGGGGGCCCTTCCCTTACGAGCAGTACTTC
CDR3: CASSQTGTSGGPFPYEQYF

size: few
V: TRBV21-1
D: NA
J: TRBJ2-7
DNA: TGTGCCAGCAGCAAAGATCCGCGCCAGGGGATCTACGAGCAGTACTTC
CDR3: CASSKDPRQGIYEQYF

size: few
V: TRBV6-1
D: NA
J: TRBJ1-1
DNA: TGTGCCAGCAGTGAAGTTGGGGGGAAGAGAGACAAAGCTTTCTTT
CDR3: CASSEVGGKRDKAFF

size: NA
V: TRBV5-1
D: TRBD1
J: TRBJ1-6
DNA: TGCGCCAGCAGCTTGGGTTCAGGGGGGAATTCACCCCTCCACTTT
CDR3: CASSLGSGGNSPLHF

size: NA
V: TRBV7-9
D: TRBD1
J: TRBJ1-2
DNA: TGTGCCAGCAGCTTTTCAGGGGGTCTTATCTATGGCTACACCTTC
CDR3: CASSFSGGLIYGYTF

size: NA
V: TRBV30
D: NA
J: TRBJ1-5
DNA: TGTGCCTGGAGCACAGGGATGGGTCAGCCCCAGCATTTT
CDR3: CAWSTGMGQPQHF